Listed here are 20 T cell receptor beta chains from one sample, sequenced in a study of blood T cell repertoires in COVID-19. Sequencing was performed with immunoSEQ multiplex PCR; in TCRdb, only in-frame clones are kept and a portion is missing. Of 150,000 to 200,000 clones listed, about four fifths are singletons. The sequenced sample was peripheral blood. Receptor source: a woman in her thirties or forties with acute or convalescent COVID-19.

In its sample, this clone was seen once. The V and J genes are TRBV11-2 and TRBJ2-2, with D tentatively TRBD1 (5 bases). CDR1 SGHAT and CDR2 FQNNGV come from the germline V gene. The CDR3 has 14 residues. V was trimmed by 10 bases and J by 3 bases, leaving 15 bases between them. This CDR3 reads CAITTALYTGELFF. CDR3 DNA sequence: TGTGCCATCACGACAGCTCTCTACACCGGGGAGCTGTTTTTT.

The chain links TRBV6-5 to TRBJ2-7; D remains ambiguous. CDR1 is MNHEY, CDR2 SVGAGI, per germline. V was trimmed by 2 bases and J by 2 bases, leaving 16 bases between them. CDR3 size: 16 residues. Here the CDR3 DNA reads TGTGCCAGCAGTTACGGGTCTCGGAGACCCACCTACGAGCAGTACTTC. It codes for CASSYGSRRPTYEQYF.

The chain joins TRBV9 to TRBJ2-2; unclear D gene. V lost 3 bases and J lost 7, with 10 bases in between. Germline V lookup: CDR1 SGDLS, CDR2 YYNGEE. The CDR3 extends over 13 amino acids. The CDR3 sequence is CASSAITVGELFF. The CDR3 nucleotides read TGTGCCAGCAGCGCCATAACGGTCGGGGAGCTGTTTTTT.

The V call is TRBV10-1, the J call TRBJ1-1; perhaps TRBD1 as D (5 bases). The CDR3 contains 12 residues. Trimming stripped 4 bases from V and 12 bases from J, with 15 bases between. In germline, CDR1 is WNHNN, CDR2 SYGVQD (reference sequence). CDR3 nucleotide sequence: TGCGCCAGCAGTGCCCCCGGGGGAGAAACTTTCTTT. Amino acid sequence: CASSAPGGETFF.

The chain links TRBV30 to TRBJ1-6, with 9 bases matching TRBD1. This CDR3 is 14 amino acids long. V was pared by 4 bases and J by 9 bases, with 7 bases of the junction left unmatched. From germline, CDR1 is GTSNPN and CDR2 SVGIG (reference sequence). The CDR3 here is CAWMGTGLISPLHF. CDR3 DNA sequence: TGTGCCTGGATGGGGACAGGGCTAATTTCACCCCTCCACTTT.

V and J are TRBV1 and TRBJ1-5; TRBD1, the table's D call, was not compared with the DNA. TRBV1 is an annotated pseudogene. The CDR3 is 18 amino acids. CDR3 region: CTSSQAPLGTGDGQPQHF. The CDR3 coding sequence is TGCACCAGCAGCCAAGCCCCATTGGGGACAGGGGATGGACAGCCCCAGCATTTT.

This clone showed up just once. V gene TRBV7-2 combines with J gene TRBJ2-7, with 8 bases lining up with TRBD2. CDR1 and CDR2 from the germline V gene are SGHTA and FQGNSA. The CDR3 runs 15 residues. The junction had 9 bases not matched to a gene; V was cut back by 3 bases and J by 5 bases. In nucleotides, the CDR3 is TGTGCCAGCAGCTTCGGGGGGGGGACTCCTCACGAGCAGTACTTC. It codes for CASSFGGGTPHEQYF.

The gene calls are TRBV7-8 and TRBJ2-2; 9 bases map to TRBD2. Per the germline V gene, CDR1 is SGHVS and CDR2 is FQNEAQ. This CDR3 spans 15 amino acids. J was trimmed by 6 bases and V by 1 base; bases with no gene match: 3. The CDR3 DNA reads TGTGCCAGCAGCTTAGGCGGGAGGGCCGCCGGGGAGCTGTTTTTT. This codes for CASSLGGRAAGELFF.

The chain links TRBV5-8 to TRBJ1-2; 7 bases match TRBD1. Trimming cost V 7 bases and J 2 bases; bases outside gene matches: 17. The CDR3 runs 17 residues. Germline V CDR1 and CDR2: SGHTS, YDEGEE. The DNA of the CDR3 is TGTGCCAGCCGACCAACAGGGGACTTCTTTTTAAACTATGGCTACACCTTC. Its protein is CASRPTGDFFLNYGYTF.

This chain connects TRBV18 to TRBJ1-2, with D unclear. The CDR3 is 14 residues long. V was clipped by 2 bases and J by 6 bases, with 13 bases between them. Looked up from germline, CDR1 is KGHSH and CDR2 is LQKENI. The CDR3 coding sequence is TGTGCCAGCTCACCAGTCCGGGGTCTACATGGCTACACCTTC. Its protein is CASSPVRGLHGYTF.

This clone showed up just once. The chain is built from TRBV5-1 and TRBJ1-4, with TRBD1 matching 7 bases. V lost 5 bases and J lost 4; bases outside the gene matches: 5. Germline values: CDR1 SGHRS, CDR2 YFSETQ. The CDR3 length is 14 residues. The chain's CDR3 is CASSRDSVNEKLFF. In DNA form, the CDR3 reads TGCGCCAGCAGTCGGGACAGCGTTAATGAAAAACTGTTTTTT.

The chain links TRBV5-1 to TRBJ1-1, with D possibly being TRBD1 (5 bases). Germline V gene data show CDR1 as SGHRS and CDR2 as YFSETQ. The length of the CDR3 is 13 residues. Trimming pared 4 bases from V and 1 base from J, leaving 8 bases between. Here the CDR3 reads CASSIGQNTEAFF. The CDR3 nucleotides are TGCGCCAGCAGCATCGGACAGAACACTGAAGCTTTCTTT.

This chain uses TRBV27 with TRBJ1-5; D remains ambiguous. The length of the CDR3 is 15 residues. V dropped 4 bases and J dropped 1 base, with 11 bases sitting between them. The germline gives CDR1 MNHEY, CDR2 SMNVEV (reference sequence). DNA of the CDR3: TGTGCCAGCAGTTCCAGTTGGCAAAGCAATCAGCCCCAGCATTTT. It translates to CASSSSWQSNQPQHF.

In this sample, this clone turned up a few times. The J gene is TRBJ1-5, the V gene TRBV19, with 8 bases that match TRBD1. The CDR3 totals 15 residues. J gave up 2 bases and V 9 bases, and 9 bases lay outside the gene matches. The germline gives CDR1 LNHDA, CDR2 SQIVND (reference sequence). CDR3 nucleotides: TGTGCCAGCAAGCAGGGGGCTCTGGGCAATCAGCCCCAGCATTTT. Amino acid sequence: CASKQGALGNQPQHF. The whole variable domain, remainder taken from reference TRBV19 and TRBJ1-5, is DGGITQSPKYLFRKEGQNVTLSCEQNLNHDAMYWYRQDPGQGLRLIYYSQIVNDFQKGDIAEGYSVSREKKESFPLTVTSAQKNPTAFYLCASKQGALGNQPQHFGDGTRLSIL.

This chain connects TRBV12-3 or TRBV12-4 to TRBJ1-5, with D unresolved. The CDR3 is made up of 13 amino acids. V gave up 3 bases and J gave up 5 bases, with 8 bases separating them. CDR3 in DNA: TGTGCCAGCAGTTTTGAGGGAGATCAGCCCCAGCATTTT. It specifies CASSFEGDQPQHF.

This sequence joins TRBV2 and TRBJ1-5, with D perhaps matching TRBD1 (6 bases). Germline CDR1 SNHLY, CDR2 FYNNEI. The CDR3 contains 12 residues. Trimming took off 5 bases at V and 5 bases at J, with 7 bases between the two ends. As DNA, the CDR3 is TGTGCCAGCAGTCGACAGGATCAGCCCCAGCATTTT. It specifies CASSRQDQPQHF.

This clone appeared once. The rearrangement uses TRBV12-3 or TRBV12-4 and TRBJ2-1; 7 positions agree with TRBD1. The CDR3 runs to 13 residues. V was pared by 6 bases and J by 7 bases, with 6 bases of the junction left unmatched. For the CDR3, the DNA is TGTGCCAGCAGCGGGACAGAAAATAATGAGCAGTTCTTC. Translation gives CASSGTENNEQFF.

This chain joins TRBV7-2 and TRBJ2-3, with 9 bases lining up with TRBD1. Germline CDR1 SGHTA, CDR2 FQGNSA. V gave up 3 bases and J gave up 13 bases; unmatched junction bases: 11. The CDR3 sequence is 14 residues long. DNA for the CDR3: TGTGCCAGCAGCTTCAGCCCGGGACAGGGTATTGAGTATTTT. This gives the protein CASSFSPGQGIEYF. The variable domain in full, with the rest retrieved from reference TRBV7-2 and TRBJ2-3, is GAGVSQSPSNKVTEKGKDVELRCDPISGHTALYWYRQSLGQGLEFLIYFQGNSAPDKSGLPSDRFSAERTGGSVSTLTIQRTQQEDSAVYLCASSFSPGQGIEYFGPGTRLTVL.

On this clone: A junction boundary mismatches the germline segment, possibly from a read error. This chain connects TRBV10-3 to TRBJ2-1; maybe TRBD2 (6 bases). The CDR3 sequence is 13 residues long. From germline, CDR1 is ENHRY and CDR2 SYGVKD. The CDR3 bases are TGTGCCATCACTGAGACTAGGAGCCTTGAGCAGTTCTTC. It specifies CAITETRSLEQFF.

CDR3 residues: CASSQVGREGTQYF. CDR3 DNA sequence: TGTGCCAGCAGCCAAGTTGGCAGAGAGGGGACCCAGTACTTC. This chain uses TRBV3-1 (or the pseudogene TRBV3-2) with TRBJ2-5, with D possibly matching TRBD2 (5 bases). With 1 base removed from V and 7 bases from J, the gap between germline ends came to 13 bases. This CDR3 is built from 14 residues. Germline V lookup: CDR1 LGHDT, CDR2 YNNKEL (reference sequence).